The 16 T cell receptor beta chains given below trace back to one sample, sequenced in a study of blood T cell repertoires in COVID-19. The table came from immunoSEQ multiplex PCR; TCRdb's copy has only in-frame clones and leaves some out. The sample gives 200,000 to 250,000 clones, 85% to 90% of which show up once; about 1.7% is in the top ten. The sequenced sample consisted of PBMCs or T cells enriched from blood (not recorded which). These receptors were obtained from a man in his forties or fifties who had recovered from COVID-19.

The chain is built from TRBV6-2 or TRBV6-3 and TRBJ2-7; D possibly corresponds to TRBD1 (5 bases). In germline, CDR1 is MNHEY, CDR2 SVGEGT. This CDR3 has 13 residues. V gave up 2 bases and J gave up 3 bases, with 8 bases separating them. This CDR3 is CASSYGRVYEQYF. In DNA, the CDR3 is TGTGCCAGCAGTTACGGCAGGGTCTACGAGCAGTACTTC.

This chain links TRBV12-3 or TRBV12-4 with TRBJ1-2, with TRBD1 matching over 8 bases. The CDR3 consists of 13 residues. J lost 4 bases, V lost 8 bases, and 6 bases had no gene match. CDR3 sequence: CASGDRLPYGYTF. The CDR3 nucleotides are TGTGCCAGCGGGGACAGGCTCCCCTATGGCTACACCTTC.

The chain combines TRBV28 with TRBJ1-5; the D is unclear. Germline CDR1 and CDR2: MDHEN and SYDVKM. CDR3 length equals 15 residues. V was pared by 6 bases and J by 1 base, with 13 bases between. As DNA, the CDR3 is TGTGCCAGCAGCCCTCCGGGGAGCAGCAATCAGCCCCAGCATTTT. Its translation: CASSPPGSSNQPQHF.

This clone was detected once. This chain joins TRBV5-1 and TRBJ1-2; D not resolved. The V end was cut by 1 base, the J end by 2 bases, with 9 bases between. The length of the CDR3 is 14 residues. The germline V gene has CDR1 SGHRS and CDR2 YFSETQ. CDR3 nucleotides: TGCGCCAGCAGCTTGCGGGGAGAGAACTATGGCTACACCTTC. Its translation is CASSLRGENYGYTF.

The chain employs TRBV5-1 and TRBJ1-6, with 9 bases aligning to TRBD1. Trimming removed 3 bases from V and 5 bases from J; junction bases left unmatched: 3. Germline V lookup: CDR1 SGHRS, CDR2 YFSETQ. The CDR3 spans 15 residues. The CDR3 DNA sequence: TGCGCCAGCAGCTCACGGACAGGGGATAATTCACCCCTCCACTTT. It specifies CASSSRTGDNSPLHF.

V gene TRBV18 combines with J gene TRBJ2-7; no firm D call. The V end was cut by 2 bases, the J end by 0 bases, with 8 bases between. Germline CDR1 is KGHSH and CDR2 is LQKENI. The CDR3 consists of 14 residues. CDR3 in amino acids: CASSPNTLSYEQYF. CDR3 nucleotide sequence: TGTGCCAGCTCACCAAACACCCTCTCCTACGAGCAGTACTTC.

This clone was counted once. The chain employs TRBV7-9 and TRBJ1-2, with D possibly matching TRBD1 (6 bases). The ends were cut back, 3 bases at V and 7 bases at J, with 15 bases in the middle. Germline CDR1 and CDR2: SEHNR and FQNEAQ (reference sequence). This CDR3 spans 14 amino acids. The CDR3 loop reads CASSFPGHLLGYTF. The DNA of the CDR3 is TGTGCCAGCAGCTTTCCGGGACATCTGCTTGGCTACACCTTC.

This sequence joins TRBV7-9 and TRBJ2-1; D is ambiguous. The CDR3 extends over 13 amino acids. Germline CDR1 and CDR2: SEHNR and FQNEAQ (reference sequence). Trimming shortened V by 4 bases and J by 6 bases, and 10 bases separated the two germline ends. The CDR3 is CASSSPSSNEQFF. The CDR3 DNA is TGTGCCAGCAGCTCCCCATCTAGCAATGAGCAGTTCTTC.

The chain has TRBV30 and TRBJ1-5; 12 nucleotides match TRBD1. The CDR3 consists of 18 residues. Germline V gives CDR1 GTSNPN, CDR2 SVGIG (reference sequence). After removal of 8 bases from V and 2 bases from J, the junction contained 16 bases not matched to a gene. CDR3 sequence: CAGQWGTGGWRGNQPQHF. The CDR3 region has the DNA TGTGCCGGCCAGTGGGGGACAGGGGGCTGGAGAGGCAATCAGCCCCAGCATTTT.

In its sample, this clone was seen a few times. The V and J genes are TRBV2 and TRBJ2-7; 7 nucleotides line up with TRBD2. The CDR3 runs to 13 residues. Germline CDR1 and CDR2: SNHLY and FYNNEI. The trim removed 7 bases at V and 6 bases at J, leaving 9 bases unmatched. CDR3 DNA sequence: TGTGCCAGCATACGGCGGGAGAATGGCGAGCAGTACTTC. It codes for CASIRRENGEQYF.

The chain carries TRBV28 and TRBJ1-5; the D is unclear. V shed 6 bases and J shed 4 bases, with 7 bases lying between them. The germline V gene encodes CDR1 MDHEN and CDR2 SYDVKM. This CDR3 is 12 amino acids long. The CDR3 protein is CASSPGNQPQHF. The CDR3 DNA is TGTGCCAGCAGCCCGGGGAATCAGCCCCAGCATTTT.

This clone is classed as large (0.1 to 1%). This chain links TRBV7-3 with TRBJ1-2; D is possibly TRBD1 (5 bases). Germline V gene lookup returns CDR1 SGHTA and CDR2 FQGTGA. The CDR3 consists of 17 residues. Trimming shortened V by 2 bases and J by 1 base, and 17 bases separated the two germline ends. The CDR3 DNA reads as TGTGCCAGCAGCTTAGGGCACACAGGACCCTTTAACTATGGCTACACCTTC. Protein product: CASSLGHTGPFNYGYTF.

J is TRBJ1-2 and V is TRBV2; TRBD1 might be the D (5 bases). Germline-derived CDR1 and CDR2 are SNHLY and FYNNEI. The CDR3 runs to 15 residues. V lost 1 base and J lost 7, with 16 bases in between. The CDR3: CASSEGPGRASGYTF. The CDR3 DNA follows: TGTGCCAGCAGTGAAGGGCCGGGCAGGGCTTCTGGCTACACCTTC.

The CDR3 DNA sequence: TGTGCCAGCAGCCCGGAGGTCGTGGCTGAAGCTTTCTTT. Residues: CASSPEVVAEAFF. This sequence joins TRBV7-6 and TRBJ1-1, with D unresolved. This CDR3 is built from 13 residues. The germline gives CDR1 SGHVS, CDR2 FNYEAQ. V was pared by 5 bases and J by 6 bases, with 13 bases between.

CDR3 bases: TGTGCCAGCAGCCCACTCCGGGACAGCGAAAATGAAAAACTGTTTTTT. Translated, it gives CASSPLRDSENEKLFF. J is TRBJ1-4 and V is TRBV21-1; the table's TRBD1 call for D was not verified on the DNA. TRBV21-1 is labeled a pseudogene. The CDR3 is 16 amino acids.

The V call is TRBV5-4, the J call TRBJ2-1; TRBD2 is a possible D gene (6 bases). CDR3 size: 11 residues. Germline V lookup: CDR1 SGHNT, CDR2 YYREEE (reference sequence). The V and J ends lost 4 bases and 10 bases respectively, with 9 bases between them. The CDR3 DNA reads as TGTGCCAGCAGCCTGGCGGGAGAGCAGTTCTTC. The encoded protein is CASSLAGEQFF.